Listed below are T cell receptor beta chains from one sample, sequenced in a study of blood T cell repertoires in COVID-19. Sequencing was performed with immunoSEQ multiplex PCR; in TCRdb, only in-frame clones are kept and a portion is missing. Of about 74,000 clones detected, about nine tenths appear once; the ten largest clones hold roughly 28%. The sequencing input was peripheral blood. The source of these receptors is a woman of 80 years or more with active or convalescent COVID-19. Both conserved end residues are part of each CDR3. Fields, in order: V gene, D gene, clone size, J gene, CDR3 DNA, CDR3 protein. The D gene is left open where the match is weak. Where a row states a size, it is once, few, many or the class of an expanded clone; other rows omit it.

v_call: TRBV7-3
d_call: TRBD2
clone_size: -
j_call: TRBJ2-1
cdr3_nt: TGTGCCAGCAGCCAAACTAGCGGGGTAAACAATGAGCAGTTCTTC
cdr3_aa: CASSQTSGVNNEQFF

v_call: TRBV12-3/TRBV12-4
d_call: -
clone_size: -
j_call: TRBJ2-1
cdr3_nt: TGTGCCAGCAACCTAGGCAATGAGCAGTTCTTC
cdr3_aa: CASNLGNEQFF

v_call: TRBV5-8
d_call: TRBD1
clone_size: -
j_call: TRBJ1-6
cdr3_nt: TGTGCCAGCAGCTTCAGGGGGTTGAATTCACCCCTCCACTTT
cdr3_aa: CASSFRGLNSPLHF

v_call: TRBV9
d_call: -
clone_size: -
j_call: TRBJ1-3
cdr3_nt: TGTGCCAGCAGCCCGAAACAGAGCTCTGGAAACACCATATATTTT
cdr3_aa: CASSPKQSSGNTIYF

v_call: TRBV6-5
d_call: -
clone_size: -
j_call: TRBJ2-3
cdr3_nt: TGTGCCAGCAAGCTACAGGGATCGCCAGATACGCAGTATTTT
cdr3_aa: CASKLQGSPDTQYF

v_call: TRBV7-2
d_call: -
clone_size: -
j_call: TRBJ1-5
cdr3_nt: TGTGCCAGCAGCTTGGGCAGCTTTAGCAATCAGCCCCAGCATTTT
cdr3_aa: CASSLGSFSNQPQHF

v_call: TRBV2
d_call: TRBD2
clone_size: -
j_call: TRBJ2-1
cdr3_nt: TGTGCCGGAGGAGCGACTAGCGGGTCAGGCAATGAGCAGTTCTTC
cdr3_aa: CAGGATSGSGNEQFF

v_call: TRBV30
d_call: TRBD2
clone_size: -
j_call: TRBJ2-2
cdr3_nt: TGTGCCTGGAGTGTACTAATAGCGGGGGCCGGGGGAACCGGGGAGCTGTTTTTT
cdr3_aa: CAWSVLIAGAGGTGELFF

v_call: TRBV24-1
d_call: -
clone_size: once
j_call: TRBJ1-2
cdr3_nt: TGTGCCACCAGTGACTCAGGTTTAAGAGGCTACACCTTC
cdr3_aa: CATSDSGLRGYTF

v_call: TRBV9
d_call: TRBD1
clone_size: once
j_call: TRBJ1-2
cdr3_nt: TGTGCCAGCACACGCCTCGGACAGGGGAATGGCTACACCTTC
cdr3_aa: CASTRLGQGNGYTF

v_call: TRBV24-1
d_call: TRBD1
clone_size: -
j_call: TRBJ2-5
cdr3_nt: TGTGCCACCAGTGACCGGGACAGTTTGGAGACCCAGTACTTC
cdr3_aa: CATSDRDSLETQYF

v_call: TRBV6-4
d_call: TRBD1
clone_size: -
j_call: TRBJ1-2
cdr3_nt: TGTGCCAGCAGGCCCTCCGGGACAGGGCATGGCTACACCTTC
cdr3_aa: CASRPSGTGHGYTF

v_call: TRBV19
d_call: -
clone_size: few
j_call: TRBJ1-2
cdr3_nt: TGTGCCAGCTCCTCGGACAGCGGTTTCTCCTATGGCTACACCTTC
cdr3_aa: CASSSDSGFSYGYTF

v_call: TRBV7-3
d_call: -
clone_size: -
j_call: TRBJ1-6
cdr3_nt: TGTGCCAGCAGCACCGACAGGAATTCACCCCTCCACTTT
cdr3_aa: CASSTDRNSPLHF

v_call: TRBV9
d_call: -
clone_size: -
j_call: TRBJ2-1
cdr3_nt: TGTGCCAGCAGCCCCGAGGGATTCTCCTACAATGAGCAGTTCTTC
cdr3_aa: CASSPEGFSYNEQFF

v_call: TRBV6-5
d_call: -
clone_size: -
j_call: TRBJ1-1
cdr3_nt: TGTGCCAGCCCGGTTGGCACTGAAGCTTTCTTT
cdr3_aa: CASPVGTEAFF

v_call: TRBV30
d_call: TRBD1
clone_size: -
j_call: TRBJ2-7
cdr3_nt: TGTGCCTGGAGTGTACGGGACAGGAAACGAGGGACGCCCTACGAGCAGTACTTC
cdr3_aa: CAWSVRDRKRGTPYEQYF

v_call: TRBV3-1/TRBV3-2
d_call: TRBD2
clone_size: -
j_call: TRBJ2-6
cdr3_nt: TGTGCCAGCAGCCTGGCCGGGAGGACCTCTGGGGCCAACGTCCTGACTTTC
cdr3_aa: CASSLAGRTSGANVLTF

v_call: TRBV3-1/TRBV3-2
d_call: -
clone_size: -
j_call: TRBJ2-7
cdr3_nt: TGTGCCAGCAGCCTGCCCCTGGGGGCCGAGTTCTACGAGCAGTACTTC
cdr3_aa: CASSLPLGAEFYEQYF

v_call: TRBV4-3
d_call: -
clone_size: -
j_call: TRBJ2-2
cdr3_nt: TGCGCCAGCAGCCAAGATCTCCCTACGGGGTATATGGCCGGGGAGCTGTTTTTT
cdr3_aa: CASSQDLPTGYMAGELFF

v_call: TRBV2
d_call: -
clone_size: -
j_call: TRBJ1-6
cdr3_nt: TGTGCCAGCAGTGAGGACTGGGGTTCACCCCTCCACTTT
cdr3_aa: CASSEDWGSPLHF

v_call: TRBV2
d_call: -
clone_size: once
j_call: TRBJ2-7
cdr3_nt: TGTGCCAGCAGTGAAGCTGGACTCAACTCCTACGAGCAGTACTTC
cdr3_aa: CASSEAGLNSYEQYF

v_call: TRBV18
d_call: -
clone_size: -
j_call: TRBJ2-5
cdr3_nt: TGTGCCAGCTCCAGCGGGCGGGGAGAGACCCAGTACTTC
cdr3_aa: CASSSGRGETQYF

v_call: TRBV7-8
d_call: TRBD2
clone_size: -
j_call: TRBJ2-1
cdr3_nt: TGTGCCAGCAGCTTAGATTGGCTAGCGGCTTACAATGAGCAGTTCTTC
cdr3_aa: CASSLDWLAAYNEQFF

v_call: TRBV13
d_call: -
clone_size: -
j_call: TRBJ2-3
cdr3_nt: TGTGCCAGCAGCTCTCCTCTTAGTAACCCCCCAGATACGCAGTATTTT
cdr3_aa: CASSSPLSNPPDTQYF

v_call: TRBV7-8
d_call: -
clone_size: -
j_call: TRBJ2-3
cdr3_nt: TGTGCCAGCAGCTTAGTATCTAGGGGAATAACAGATACGCAGTATTTT
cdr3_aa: CASSLVSRGITDTQYF

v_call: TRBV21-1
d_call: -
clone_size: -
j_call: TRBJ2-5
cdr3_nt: TGTGCCAGCAGCAAAGCGCTTTTGACTAGTCGAGACCAAGAGACCCAGTACTTC
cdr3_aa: CASSKALLTSRDQETQYF